What follows is one T cell receptor beta chain and its context. Trimming took off 3 bases at V and 0 bases at J, with 8 bases between the two ends. Looked up from germline, CDR1 is LNHDA and CDR2 is SQIVND (reference sequence). CDR3 length equals 15 residues. The entry originates in a study of blood T cell repertoires in COVID-19. Study-level background: Both acute and convalescent COVID-19 samples were obtained from the United States, Italy and Spain. From T cells, B-cell-depleted T cells, or PBMCs came the material, which was cDNA or gDNA.

As handled by the study authors: Cell counts per sample came from amplifying reference gene primers. The method was immunoSEQ multiplex PCR; TCRdb's version includes in-frame clones alone and lacks a portion of them. V, J and clone size are taken as reported in that table, and D and trimming were inferred from the DNA itself. The table has approximately 140,000 clones, approximately 81% seen once; the top ten hold 1.4%. V and J are TRBV19 and TRBJ1-4, with D uncertain. The sample consisted of peripheral blood. The source of this sequence is a man in his fifties or sixties with acute or convalescent COVID-19. For the CDR3, the DNA is TGTGCCAGTAGTATTGGACTCCCAACTAATGAAAAACTGTTTTTT. This codes for CASSIGLPTNEKLFF. Supplemented by reference TRBV19 and TRBJ1-4, the full variable domain reads DGGITQSPKYLFRKEGQNVTLSCEQNLNHDAMYWYRQDPGQGLRLIYYSQIVNDFQKGDIAEGYSVSREKKESFPLTVTSAQKNPTAFYLCASSIGLPTNEKLFFGSGTQLSVL.